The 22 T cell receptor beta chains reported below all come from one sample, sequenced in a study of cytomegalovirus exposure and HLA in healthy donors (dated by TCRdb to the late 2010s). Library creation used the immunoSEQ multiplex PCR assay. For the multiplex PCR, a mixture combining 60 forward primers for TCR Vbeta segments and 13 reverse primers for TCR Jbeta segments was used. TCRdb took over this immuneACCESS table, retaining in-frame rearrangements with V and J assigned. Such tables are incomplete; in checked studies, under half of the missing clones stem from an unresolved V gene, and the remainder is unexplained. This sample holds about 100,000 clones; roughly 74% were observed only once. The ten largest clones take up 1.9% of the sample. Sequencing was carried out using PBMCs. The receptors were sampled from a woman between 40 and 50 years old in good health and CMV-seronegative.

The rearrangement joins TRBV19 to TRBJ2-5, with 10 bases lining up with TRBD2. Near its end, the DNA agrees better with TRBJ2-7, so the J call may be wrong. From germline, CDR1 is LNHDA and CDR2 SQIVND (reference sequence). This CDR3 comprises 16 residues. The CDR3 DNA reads TGTGCCAGTAGTATACGTTGGCTAGCGGGGGACTACGAGCAGTACTTC. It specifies CASSIRWLAGDYEQYF.

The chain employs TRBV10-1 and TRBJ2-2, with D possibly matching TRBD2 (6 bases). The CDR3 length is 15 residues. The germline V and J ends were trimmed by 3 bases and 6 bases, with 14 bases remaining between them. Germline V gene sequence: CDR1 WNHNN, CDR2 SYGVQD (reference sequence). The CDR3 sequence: CASSESRGGPGELFF. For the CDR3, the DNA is TGCGCCAGCAGTGAATCGAGGGGAGGCCCCGGGGAGCTGTTTTTT.

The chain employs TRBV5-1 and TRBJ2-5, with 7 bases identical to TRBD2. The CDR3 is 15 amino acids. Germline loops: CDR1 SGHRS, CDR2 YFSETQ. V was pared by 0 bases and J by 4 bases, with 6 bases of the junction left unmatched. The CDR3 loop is CASSLAGGFGETQYF. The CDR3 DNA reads TGCGCCAGCAGCTTGGCCGGGGGGTTTGGAGAGACCCAGTACTTC.

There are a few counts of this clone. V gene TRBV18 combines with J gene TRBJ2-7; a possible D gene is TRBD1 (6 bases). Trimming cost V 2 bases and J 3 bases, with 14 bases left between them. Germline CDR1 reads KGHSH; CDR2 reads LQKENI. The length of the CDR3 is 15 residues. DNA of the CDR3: TGTGCCAGCTCACCAGGGGGCAATCACTACTACGAGCAGTACTTC. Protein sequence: CASSPGGNHYYEQYF.

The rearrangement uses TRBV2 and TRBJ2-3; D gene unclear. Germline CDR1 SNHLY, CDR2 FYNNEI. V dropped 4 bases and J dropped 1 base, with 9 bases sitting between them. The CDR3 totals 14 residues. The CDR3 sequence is CASSAPVGTDTQYF. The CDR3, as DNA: TGTGCCAGCAGTGCCCCTGTTGGCACAGATACGCAGTATTTT.

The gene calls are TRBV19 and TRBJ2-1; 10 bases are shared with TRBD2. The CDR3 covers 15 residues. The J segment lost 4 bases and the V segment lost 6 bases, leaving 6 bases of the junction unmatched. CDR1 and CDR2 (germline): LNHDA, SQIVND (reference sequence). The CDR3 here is CASSPRTSGYNEQFF. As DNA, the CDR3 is TGTGCCAGTAGCCCAAGGACTAGCGGATACAATGAGCAGTTCTTC.

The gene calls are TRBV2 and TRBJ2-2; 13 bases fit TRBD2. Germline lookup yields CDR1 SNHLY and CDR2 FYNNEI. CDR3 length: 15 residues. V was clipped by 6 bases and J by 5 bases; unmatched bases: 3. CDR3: CASSQTSGRTGELFF. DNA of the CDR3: TGTGCCAGCAGCCAGACTAGCGGGAGGACCGGGGAGCTGTTTTTT.

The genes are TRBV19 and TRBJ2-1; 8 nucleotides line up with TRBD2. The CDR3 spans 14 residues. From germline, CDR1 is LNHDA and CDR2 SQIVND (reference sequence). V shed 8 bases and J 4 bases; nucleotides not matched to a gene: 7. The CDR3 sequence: CASDFGGGYNEQFF. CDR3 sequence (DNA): TGTGCCAGTGACTTCGGCGGGGGGTACAATGAGCAGTTCTTC.

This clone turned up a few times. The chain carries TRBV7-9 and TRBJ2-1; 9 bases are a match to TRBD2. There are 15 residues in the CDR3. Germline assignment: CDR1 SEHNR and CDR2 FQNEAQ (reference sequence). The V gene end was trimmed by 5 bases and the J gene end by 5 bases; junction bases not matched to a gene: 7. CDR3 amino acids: CASSGSGRRDNEQFF. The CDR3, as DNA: TGTGCCAGCAGCGGGAGCGGGAGGAGGGACAATGAGCAGTTCTTC.

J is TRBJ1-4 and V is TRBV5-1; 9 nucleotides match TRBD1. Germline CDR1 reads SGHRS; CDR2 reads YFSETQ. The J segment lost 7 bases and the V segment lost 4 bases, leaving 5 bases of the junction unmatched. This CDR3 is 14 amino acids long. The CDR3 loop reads CASSRGQGGEKLFF. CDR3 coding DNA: TGCGCCAGCAGCAGGGGACAGGGTGGTGAAAAACTGTTTTTT.

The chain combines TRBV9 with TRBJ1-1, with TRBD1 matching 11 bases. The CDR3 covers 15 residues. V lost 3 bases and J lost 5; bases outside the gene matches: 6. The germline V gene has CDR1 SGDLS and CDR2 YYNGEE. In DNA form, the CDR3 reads TGTGCCAGCAGCGGGCTCCGGGACAGGGGGACTGAAGCTTTCTTT. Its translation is CASSGLRDRGTEAFF.

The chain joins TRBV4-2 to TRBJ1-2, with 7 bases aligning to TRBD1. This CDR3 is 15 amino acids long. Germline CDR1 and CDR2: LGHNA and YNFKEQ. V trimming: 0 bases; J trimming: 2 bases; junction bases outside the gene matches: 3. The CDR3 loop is CASSQDVRGNYGYTF. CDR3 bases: TGTGCCAGCAGCCAAGACGTCAGGGGGAACTATGGCTACACCTTC.

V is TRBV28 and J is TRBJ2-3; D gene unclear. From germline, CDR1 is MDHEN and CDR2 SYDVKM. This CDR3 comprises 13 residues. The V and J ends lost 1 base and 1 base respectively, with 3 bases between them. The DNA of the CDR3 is TGTGCCAGCAGTTTATTAGGCACAGATACGCAGTATTTT. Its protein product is CASSLLGTDTQYF.

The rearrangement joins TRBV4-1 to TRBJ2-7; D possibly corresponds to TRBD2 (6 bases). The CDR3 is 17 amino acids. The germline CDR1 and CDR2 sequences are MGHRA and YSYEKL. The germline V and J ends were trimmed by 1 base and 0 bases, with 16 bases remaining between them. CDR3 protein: CASSQVVKRRGSYEQYF. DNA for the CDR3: TGCGCCAGCAGCCAAGTCGTTAAGAGGAGGGGCTCCTACGAGCAGTACTTC.

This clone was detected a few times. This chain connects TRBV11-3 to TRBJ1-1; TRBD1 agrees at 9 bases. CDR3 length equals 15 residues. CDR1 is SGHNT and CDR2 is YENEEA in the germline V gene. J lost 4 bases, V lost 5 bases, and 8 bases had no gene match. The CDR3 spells CASSATGTGTTEAFF. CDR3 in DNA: TGTGCCAGCAGCGCAACCGGGACAGGGACCACTGAAGCTTTCTTT.

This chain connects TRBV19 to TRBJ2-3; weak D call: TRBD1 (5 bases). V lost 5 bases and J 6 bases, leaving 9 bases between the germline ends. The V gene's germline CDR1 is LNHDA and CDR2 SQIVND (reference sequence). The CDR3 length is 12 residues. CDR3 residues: CASSPPGDTQYF. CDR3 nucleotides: TGTGCCAGTAGTCCCCCAGGGGATACGCAGTATTTT.

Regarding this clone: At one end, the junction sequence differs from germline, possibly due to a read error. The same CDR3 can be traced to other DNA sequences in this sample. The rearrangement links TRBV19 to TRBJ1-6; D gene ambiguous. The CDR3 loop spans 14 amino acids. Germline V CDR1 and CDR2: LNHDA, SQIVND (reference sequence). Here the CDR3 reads CASSRAPYNSPLHF. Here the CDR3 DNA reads TGTGCCAGTAGTAGGGCACCATATAATTCCCCCCTCCACTTT.

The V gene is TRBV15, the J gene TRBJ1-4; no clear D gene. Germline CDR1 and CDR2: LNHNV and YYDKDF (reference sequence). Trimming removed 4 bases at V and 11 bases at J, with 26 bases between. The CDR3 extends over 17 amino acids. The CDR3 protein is CATSIGLGGWDGDKLFF. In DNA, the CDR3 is TGTGCCACCAGCATCGGCCTGGGCGGGTGGGATGGCGACAAACTGTTTTTT.

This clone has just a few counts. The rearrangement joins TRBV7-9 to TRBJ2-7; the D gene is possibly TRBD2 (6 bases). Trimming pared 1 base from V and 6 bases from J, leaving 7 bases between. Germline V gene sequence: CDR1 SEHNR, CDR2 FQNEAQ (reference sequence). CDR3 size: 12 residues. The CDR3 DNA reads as TGTGCCAGCAGCTTAGAGACTAGCGAGCAGTACTTC. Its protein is CASSLETSEQYF.

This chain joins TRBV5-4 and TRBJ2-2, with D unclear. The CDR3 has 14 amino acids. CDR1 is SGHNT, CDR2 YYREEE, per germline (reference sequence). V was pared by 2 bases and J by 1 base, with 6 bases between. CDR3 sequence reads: CASSFSQNTGELFF. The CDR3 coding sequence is TGTGCCAGCAGCTTTAGTCAGAACACCGGGGAGCTGTTTTTT. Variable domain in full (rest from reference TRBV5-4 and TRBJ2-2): ETGVTQSPTHLIKTRGQQVTLRCSSQSGHNTVSWYQQALGQGPQFIFQYYREEENGRGNFPPRFSGLQFPNYSSELNVNALELDDSALYLCASSFSQNTGELFFGEGSRLTVL.

The DNA of the CDR3 is TGTGCCAGCAGCCCCTCCGTCGGGGAGGAGCAGTACTTC. Residues: CASSPSVGEEQYF. The V gene is TRBV11-2, the J gene TRBJ2-7, with D perhaps TRBD2 (5 bases). The CDR3 loop spans 13 amino acids. Germline V gene data show CDR1 as SGHAT and CDR2 as FQNNGV. Trimming stripped 5 bases from V and 7 bases from J, with 15 bases between.

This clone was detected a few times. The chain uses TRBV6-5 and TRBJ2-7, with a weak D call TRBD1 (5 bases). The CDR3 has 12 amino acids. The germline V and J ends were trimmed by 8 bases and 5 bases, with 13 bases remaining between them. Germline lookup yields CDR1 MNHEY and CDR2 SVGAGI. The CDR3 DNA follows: TGTGCCAGCGGGCACAGGATCCACGAGCAGTACTTC. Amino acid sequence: CASGHRIHEQYF.